This T cell receptor (beta chain) was retrieved from a study of shared clonotypes between healthy human individuals. Study outcomes and limitations: On the whole, naive subsets had larger estimated richness than memory subsets had. Among non-shared clonotypes, generation probabilities were lower than among those shared by all four donors. Donor clonotype sharing was expected to depend on sequencing depth.

Per the germline V gene, CDR1 is MDHEN and CDR2 is SYDVKM. The V gene lost 2 bases and the J gene lost 4 bases, with 9 bases spanning the gap. The CDR3 has 14 residues. About this clone: What it recognizes is unknown.

Cells designated naive CD8 were CD45RO-negative and were positively selected for CCR7, with terminally differentiated effector memory CD45RA+ cells excluded. Produced via immunoSEQ multiplex PCR; TCRdb's table is partial and in-frame only. This sample has approximately 600,000 clones; 95% occur once, and the top ten carry over 0.095%. The TCR originated in a woman aged 30 to 39 in good health. The sequenced sample consisted of naive CD8+ T cells sorted from blood. The chain uses TRBV28 and TRBJ1-3; D is unresolved. This CDR3 reads CASSLAFRGNTIYF. CDR3 DNA: TGTGCCAGCAGTTTAGCTTTCAGGGGAAACACCATATATTTT.